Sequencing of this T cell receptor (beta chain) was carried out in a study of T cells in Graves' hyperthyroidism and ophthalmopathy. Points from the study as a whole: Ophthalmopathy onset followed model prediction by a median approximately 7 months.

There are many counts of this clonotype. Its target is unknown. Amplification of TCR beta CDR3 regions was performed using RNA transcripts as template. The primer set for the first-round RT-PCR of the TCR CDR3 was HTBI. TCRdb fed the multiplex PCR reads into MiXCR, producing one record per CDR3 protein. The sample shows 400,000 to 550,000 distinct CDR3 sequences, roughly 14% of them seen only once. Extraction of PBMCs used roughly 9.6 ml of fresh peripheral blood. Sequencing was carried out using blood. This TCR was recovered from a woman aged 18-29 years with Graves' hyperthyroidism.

The CDR3 region has the DNA TGTGCCAGCAGTCCGGGACTAGCTTTATTGGAGCAGTACGTC. Its translation is CASSPGLALLEQYV. V and J are TRBV6-1 and TRBJ2-7; the match to TRBD2 covers 9 bases. CDR1 MNHNS and CDR2 SASEGT come from the germline V gene. The ends lost 5 bases at V and 7 bases at J; junction bases unmatched: 9. The CDR3 extends over 14 amino acids.